Reported below is one T cell receptor (beta chain). What it binds is unknown. These data are taken from a study of graft-versus-host responses after intestinal transplantation. Study at large: Induction using anti-thymocyte globulin, followed by tacrolimus and steroids for 2 to 4 years, was given to all recipients.

The repertoire was sequenced with immunoSEQ multiplex PCR; TCRdb's copy has only in-frame clones and lacks some. The sample gives around 96,000 clones, approximately 90% of which show up once; roughly 0.17% is in the top ten. V was clipped by 8 bases and J by 0 bases; unmatched bases: 9. This CDR3 contains 15 residues. Germline lookup yields CDR1 MNHEY and CDR2 SVGAGI. The specimen comprised unstimulated CD4+ T cells sorted from spleen or lymph node cells, sampled before intestinal transplant. The TCR originated in a human donor who received an intestinal transplant. The V and J genes are TRBV6-5 and TRBJ1-1; 7 bases agree with TRBD1. CDR3: CASGGGASVNTEAFF. In DNA, the CDR3 is TGTGCCAGCGGAGGGGGCGCGTCGGTGAACACTGAAGCTTTCTTT.